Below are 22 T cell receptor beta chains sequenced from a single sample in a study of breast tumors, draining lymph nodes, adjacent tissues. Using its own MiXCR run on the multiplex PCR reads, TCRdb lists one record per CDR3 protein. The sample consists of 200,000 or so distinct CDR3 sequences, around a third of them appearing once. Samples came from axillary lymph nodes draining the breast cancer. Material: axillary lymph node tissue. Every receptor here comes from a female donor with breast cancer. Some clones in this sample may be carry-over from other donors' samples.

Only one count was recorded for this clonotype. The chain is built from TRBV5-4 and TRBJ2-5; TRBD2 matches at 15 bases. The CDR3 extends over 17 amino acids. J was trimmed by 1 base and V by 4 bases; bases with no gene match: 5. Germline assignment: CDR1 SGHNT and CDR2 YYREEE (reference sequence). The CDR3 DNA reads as TGTGCCAGCAGCGGGGGGACTAGCGGGGGGATCCAAGAGACCCAGTACTTC. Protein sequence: CASSGGTSGGIQETQYF.

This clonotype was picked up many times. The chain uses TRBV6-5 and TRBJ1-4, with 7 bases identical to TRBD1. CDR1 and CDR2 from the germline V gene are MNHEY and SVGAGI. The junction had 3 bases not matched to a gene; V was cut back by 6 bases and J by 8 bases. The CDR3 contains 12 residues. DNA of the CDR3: TGTGCCAGCAGACAGGGGAGGGAAAAACTGTTTTTT. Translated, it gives CASRQGREKLFF.

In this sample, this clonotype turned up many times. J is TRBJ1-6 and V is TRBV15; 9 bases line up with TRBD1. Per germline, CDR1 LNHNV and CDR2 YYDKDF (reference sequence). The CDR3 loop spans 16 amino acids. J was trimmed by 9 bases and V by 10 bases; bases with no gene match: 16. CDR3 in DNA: TGTGCCATCCCCTTCGGGGGACAGGGTTTTAGTTCACCCCTCCACTTT. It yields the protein CAIPFGGQGFSSPLHF.

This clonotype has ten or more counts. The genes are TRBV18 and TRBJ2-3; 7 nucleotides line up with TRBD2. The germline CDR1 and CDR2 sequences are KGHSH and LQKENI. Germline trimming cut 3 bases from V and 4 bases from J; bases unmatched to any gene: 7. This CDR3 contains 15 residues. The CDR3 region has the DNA TGTGCCAGCTCACCCGGACTAGTTAGCGCAGATACGCAGTATTTT. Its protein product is CASSPGLVSADTQYF.

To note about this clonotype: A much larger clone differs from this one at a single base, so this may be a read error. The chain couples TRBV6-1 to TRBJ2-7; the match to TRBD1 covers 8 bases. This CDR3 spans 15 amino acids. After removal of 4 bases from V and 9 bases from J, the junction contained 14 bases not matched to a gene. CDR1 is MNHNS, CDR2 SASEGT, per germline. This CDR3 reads CASSVNTGQEARQYF. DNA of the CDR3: TGTGCCAGCAGTGTCAACACGGGACAGGAGGCTCGGCAGTACTTC.

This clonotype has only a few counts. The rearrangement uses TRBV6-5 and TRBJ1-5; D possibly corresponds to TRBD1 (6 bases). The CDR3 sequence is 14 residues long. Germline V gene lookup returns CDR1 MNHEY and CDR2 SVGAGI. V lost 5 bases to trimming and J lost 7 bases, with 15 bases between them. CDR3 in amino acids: CASSRIQGSQPQHF. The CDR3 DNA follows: TGTGCCAGCAGTCGAATACAGGGTTCCCAGCCCCAGCATTTT.

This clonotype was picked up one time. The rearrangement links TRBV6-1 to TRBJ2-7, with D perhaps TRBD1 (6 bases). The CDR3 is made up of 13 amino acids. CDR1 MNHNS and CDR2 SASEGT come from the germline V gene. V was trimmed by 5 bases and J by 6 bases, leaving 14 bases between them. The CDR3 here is CASSYSSRGEQYF. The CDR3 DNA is TGTGCCAGCAGTTACTCGAGCAGGGGCGAGCAGTACTTC.

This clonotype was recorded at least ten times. The DNA of the CDR3 is TGTGCCAGCTCGCGGGGGAGGTCAGAGGTCCTGACTTTC. Amino acids: CASSRGRSEVLTF. The chain combines TRBV12-3 or TRBV12-4 with TRBJ2-6, with TRBD2 matching over 7 bases. CDR3 size: 13 residues. Trimming removed 8 bases from V and 13 bases from J; junction bases left unmatched: 11.

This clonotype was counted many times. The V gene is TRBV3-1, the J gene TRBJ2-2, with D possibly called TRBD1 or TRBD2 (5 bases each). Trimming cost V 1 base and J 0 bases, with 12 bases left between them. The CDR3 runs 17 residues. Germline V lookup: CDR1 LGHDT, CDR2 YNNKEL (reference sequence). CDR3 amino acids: CASSQVWDPPNTGELFF. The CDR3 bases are TGTGCCAGCAGCCAAGTGTGGGACCCGCCGAACACCGGGGAGCTGTTTTTT.

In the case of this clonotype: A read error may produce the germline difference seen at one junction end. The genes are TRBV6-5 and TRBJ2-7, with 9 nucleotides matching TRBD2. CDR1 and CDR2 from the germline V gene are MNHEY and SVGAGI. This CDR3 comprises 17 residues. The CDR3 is CASSHSMGSSGIYEQYF. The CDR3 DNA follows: TGTGCCAGCAGTCACTCGATGGGGTCTAGCGGGATTTACGAGCAGTACTTC.

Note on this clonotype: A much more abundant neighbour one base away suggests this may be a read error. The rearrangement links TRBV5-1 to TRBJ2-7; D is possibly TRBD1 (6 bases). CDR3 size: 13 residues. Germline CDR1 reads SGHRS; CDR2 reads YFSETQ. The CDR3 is CASSRQVSYGQYF. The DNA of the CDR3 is TGCGCCAGCAGCCGACAGGTTTCCTACGGGCAGTACTTC.

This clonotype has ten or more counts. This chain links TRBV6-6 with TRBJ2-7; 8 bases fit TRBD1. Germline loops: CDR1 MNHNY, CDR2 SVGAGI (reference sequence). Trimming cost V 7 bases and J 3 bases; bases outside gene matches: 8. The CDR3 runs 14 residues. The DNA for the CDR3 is TGTGCCAGCATAAATACAGGGGGTGACTACGAGCAGTACTTC. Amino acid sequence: CASINTGGDYEQYF.

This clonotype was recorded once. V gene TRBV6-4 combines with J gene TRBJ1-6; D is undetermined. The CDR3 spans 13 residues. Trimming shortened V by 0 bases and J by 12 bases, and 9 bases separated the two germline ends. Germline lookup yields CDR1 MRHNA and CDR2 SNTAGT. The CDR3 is CASSDSNAEPLHF. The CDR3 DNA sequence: TGTGCCAGCAGTGACTCGAATGCAGAACCCCTCCACTTT.

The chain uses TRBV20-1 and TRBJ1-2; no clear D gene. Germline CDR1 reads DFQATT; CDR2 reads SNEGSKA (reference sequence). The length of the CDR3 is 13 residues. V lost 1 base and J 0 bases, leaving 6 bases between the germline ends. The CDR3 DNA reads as TGCAGTGCTAGAGTAGGGTCTAACTATGGCTACACCTTC. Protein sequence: CSARVGSNYGYTF.

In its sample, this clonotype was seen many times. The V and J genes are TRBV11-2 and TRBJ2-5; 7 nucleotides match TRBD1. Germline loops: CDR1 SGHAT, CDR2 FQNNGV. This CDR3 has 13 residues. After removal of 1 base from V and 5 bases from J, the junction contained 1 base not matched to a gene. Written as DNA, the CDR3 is TGTGCCAGCAGCTTAGCCAGGGGGGAGACCCAGTACTTC. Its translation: CASSLARGETQYF.

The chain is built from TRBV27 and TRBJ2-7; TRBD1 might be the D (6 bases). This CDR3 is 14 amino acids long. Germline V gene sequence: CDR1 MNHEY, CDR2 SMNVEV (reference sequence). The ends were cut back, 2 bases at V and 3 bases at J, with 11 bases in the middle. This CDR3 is CASSLTGKGYEQYF. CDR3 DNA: TGTGCCAGCAGTTTAACAGGGAAGGGCTACGAGCAGTACTTC.

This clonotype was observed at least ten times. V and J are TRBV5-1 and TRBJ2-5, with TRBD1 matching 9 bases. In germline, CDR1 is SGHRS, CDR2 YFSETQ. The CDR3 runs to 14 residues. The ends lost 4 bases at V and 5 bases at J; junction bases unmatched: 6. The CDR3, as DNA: TGCGCCAGCAGCGTGGGACAGGGAAGGGAGACCCAGTACTTC. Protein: CASSVGQGRETQYF.

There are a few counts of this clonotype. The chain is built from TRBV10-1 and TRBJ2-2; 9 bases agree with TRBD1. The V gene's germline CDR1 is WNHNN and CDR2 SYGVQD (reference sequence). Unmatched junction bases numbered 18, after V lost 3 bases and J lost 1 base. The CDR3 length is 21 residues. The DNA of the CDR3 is TGCGCCAGCAGTGATATCCCCCTTTTTCTCCCGGGACAGGGGAACACCGGGGAGCTGTTTTTT. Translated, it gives CASSDIPLFLPGQGNTGELFF.

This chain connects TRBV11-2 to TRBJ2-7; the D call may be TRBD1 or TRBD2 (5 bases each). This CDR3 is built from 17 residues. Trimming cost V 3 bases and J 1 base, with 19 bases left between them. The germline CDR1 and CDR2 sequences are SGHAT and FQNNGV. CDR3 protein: CASSFPGAPTNSYEQYF. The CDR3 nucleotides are TGTGCCAGCAGCTTTCCCGGGGCACCTACCAATTCCTACGAGCAGTACTTC.

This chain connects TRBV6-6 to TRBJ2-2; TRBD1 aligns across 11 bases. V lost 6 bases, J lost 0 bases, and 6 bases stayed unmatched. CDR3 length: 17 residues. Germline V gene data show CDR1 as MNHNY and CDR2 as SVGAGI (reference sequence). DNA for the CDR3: TGTGCCAGCAGAGCCCCGGGACAGGGGGCGAACACCGGGGAGCTGTTTTTT. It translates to CASRAPGQGANTGELFF.

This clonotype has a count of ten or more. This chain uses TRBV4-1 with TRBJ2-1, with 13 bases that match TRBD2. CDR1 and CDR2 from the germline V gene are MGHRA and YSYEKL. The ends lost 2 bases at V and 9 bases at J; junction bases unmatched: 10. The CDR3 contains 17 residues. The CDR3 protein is CASSQWATSGGASEQFF. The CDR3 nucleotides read TGCGCCAGCAGCCAATGGGCCACTAGCGGGGGGGCCAGTGAGCAGTTCTTC.

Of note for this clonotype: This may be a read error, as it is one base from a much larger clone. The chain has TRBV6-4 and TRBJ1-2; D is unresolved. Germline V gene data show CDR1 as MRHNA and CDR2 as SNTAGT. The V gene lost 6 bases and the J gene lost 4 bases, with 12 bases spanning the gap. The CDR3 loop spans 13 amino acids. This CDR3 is CASSQAAAYGYTF. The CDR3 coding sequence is TGTGCCAGCAGCCAGGCTGCCGCCTATGGCTACACCTTC.